The rows below give T cell receptor beta chains drawn from one sample of a study of T cell responses to AZD1222 COVID-19 vaccine. Here immunoSEQ multiplex PCR was the method, and the copy in TCRdb shows in-frame clones only, minus some. The table has 100,000 to 150,000 clones, around 87% seen once. Sequenced here: peripheral blood, sampled on day 0 of AZD1222 vaccination. The receptors stem from an adult in good health. The CDR3 runs from the conserved cysteine through the conserved F or W. A D gene is named only where the DNA matches it firmly. Clone size is stated in some rows and not others, as once, few, many or a class when expanded.

v_call: TRBV28; clone_size: .; d_call: TRBD1; j_call: TRBJ1-6; cdr3_aa: CASRTGALGSPLHF; cdr3_nt: TGTGCCAGCAGGACAGGGGCCTTGGGTTCACCCCTCCACTTT
v_call: TRBV7-2; clone_size: .; d_call: TRBD2; j_call: TRBJ2-7; cdr3_aa: CASSYLADQRAYEQYF; cdr3_nt: TGTGCCAGCAGCTACCTAGCGGACCAGAGGGCCTACGAGCAGTACTTC
v_call: TRBV7-2; clone_size: .; d_call: TRBD2; j_call: TRBJ2-7; cdr3_aa: CASSLYLGLAVYEQYF; cdr3_nt: TGTGCCAGCAGCTTATATTTGGGACTAGCGGTCTACGAGCAGTACTTC
v_call: TRBV25-1; clone_size: .; d_call: .; j_call: TRBJ1-5; cdr3_aa: CASSEFWGDQPQHF; cdr3_nt: TGTGCCAGCAGTGAATTTTGGGGGGATCAGCCCCAGCATTTT
v_call: TRBV20-1; clone_size: .; d_call: .; j_call: TRBJ1-2; cdr3_aa: CSARRGYTF; cdr3_nt: TGCAGTGCTAGACGTGGCTACACCTTC
v_call: TRBV28; clone_size: .; d_call: TRBD1; j_call: TRBJ2-7; cdr3_aa: CASSSPDRVKGFAQYF; cdr3_nt: TGTGCCAGCAGTTCACCGGACAGGGTTAAGGGTTTTGCGCAGTACTTC
v_call: TRBV5-4; clone_size: once; d_call: TRBD1; j_call: TRBJ2-1; cdr3_aa: CASSLGDRNNEQFF; cdr3_nt: TGTGCCAGCAGCTTAGGGGACAGGAACAATGAGCAGTTCTTC
v_call: TRBV11-2; clone_size: .; d_call: TRBD1; j_call: TRBJ2-7; cdr3_aa: CASKGRGLEQYF; cdr3_nt: TGTGCCAGCAAGGGCAGGGGGCTCGAGCAGTACTTC
v_call: TRBV30; clone_size: .; d_call: TRBD1; j_call: TRBJ1-1; cdr3_aa: CAWSAGGVWNTEAFF; cdr3_nt: TGTGCCTGGAGTGCAGGGGGGGTTTGGAACACTGAAGCTTTCTTT
v_call: TRBV5-1; clone_size: once; d_call: .; j_call: TRBJ2-6; cdr3_aa: CASSSTAGANVLTF; cdr3_nt: TGCGCCAGCAGCTCCACAGCTGGGGCCAACGTCCTGACTTTC
v_call: TRBV3-1/TRBV3-2; clone_size: .; d_call: TRBD1; j_call: TRBJ2-3; cdr3_aa: CASSPSTGAPDTQYF; cdr3_nt: TGTGCCAGCAGCCCCTCGACAGGGGCCCCAGATACGCAGTATTTT
v_call: TRBV10-3; clone_size: .; d_call: .; j_call: TRBJ1-6; cdr3_aa: CAISDGGTYNSPLHF; cdr3_nt: TGTGCCATCAGTGATGGTGGAACTTATAATTCACCCCTCCACTTT
v_call: TRBV27; clone_size: .; d_call: .; j_call: TRBJ2-4; cdr3_aa: CASSRGGGVPKNIQYF; cdr3_nt: TGTGCCAGCAGTAGGGGGGGCGGCGTACCCAAAAACATTCAGTACTTC
v_call: TRBV28; clone_size: .; d_call: .; j_call: TRBJ2-7; cdr3_aa: CASRTGSYEQYF; cdr3_nt: TGTGCCAGCAGGACAGGATCCTACGAGCAGTACTTC
v_call: TRBV5-1; clone_size: .; d_call: TRBD2; j_call: TRBJ2-3; cdr3_aa: CASSERTSGAPAQYF; cdr3_nt: TGCGCCAGCAGCGAGAGGACTAGCGGGGCCCCCGCGCAGTATTTT
v_call: TRBV3-1/TRBV3-2; clone_size: .; d_call: .; j_call: TRBJ1-4; cdr3_aa: CASSPVRGSVREKLFF; cdr3_nt: TGTGCCAGCAGCCCGGTACGAGGTAGCGTACGTGAAAAACTGTTTTTT
v_call: TRBV7-9; clone_size: .; d_call: .; j_call: TRBJ2-1; cdr3_aa: CASSPAGTRGEQFF; cdr3_nt: TGTGCCAGCAGTCCAGCCGGGACCCGGGGTGAGCAGTTCTTC
v_call: TRBV5-1; clone_size: .; d_call: .; j_call: TRBJ2-5; cdr3_aa: CASSHGSGETQYF; cdr3_nt: TGCGCCAGCAGCCACGGGTCGGGGGAGACCCAGTACTTC
v_call: TRBV7-8; clone_size: .; d_call: TRBD1; j_call: TRBJ2-2; cdr3_aa: CASSFDRVGGELFF; cdr3_nt: TGTGCCAGCAGCTTCGACAGGGTGGGCGGGGAGCTGTTTTTT
v_call: TRBV5-1; clone_size: .; d_call: TRBD1; j_call: TRBJ2-3; cdr3_aa: CASSGTGSTDTQYF; cdr3_nt: TGCGCCAGCAGCGGGACAGGGTCCACAGATACGCAGTATTTT
v_call: TRBV19; clone_size: .; d_call: TRBD1; j_call: TRBJ1-2; cdr3_aa: CASSIVTGNGYTF; cdr3_nt: TGTGCCAGTAGTATTGTGACAGGGAATGGCTACACCTTC
v_call: TRBV9; clone_size: .; d_call: .; j_call: TRBJ2-3; cdr3_aa: CASSDSGLSTDTQYF; cdr3_nt: TGTGCCAGCAGCGACAGCGGGCTAAGCACAGATACGCAGTATTTT
v_call: TRBV5-4; clone_size: .; d_call: TRBD2; j_call: TRBJ2-1; cdr3_aa: CASSLVERGGGEQFF; cdr3_nt: TGTGCCAGCAGCTTGGTAGAGCGGGGGGGAGGTGAGCAGTTCTTC